This entry concerns a single T cell receptor beta chain. This specimen comes from a study of blood T cell repertoires in COVID-19. Enrolment of Seattle patients took place during active infection, and they were followed longitudinally. Looked up from germline, CDR1 is SGHNT and CDR2 is YYREEE (reference sequence). The CDR3 contains 15 residues. V was trimmed by 3 bases and J by 9 bases, leaving 19 bases between them. Here immunoSEQ multiplex PCR was the method, and the copy in TCRdb shows in-frame clones only, minus some. The sample contains just over 350,000 clones, 86% of which appear only once. The genes are TRBV5-4 and TRBJ2-1; D is unresolved. This clonotype was obtained from a woman in her fifties or sixties with COVID-19, enrolled during active disease. The source material was peripheral blood. The CDR3 here is CASSSFHLYPGEQFF. CDR3 sequence (DNA): TGTGCCAGCAGCTCCTTTCACCTCTATCCTGGTGAGCAGTTCTTC.